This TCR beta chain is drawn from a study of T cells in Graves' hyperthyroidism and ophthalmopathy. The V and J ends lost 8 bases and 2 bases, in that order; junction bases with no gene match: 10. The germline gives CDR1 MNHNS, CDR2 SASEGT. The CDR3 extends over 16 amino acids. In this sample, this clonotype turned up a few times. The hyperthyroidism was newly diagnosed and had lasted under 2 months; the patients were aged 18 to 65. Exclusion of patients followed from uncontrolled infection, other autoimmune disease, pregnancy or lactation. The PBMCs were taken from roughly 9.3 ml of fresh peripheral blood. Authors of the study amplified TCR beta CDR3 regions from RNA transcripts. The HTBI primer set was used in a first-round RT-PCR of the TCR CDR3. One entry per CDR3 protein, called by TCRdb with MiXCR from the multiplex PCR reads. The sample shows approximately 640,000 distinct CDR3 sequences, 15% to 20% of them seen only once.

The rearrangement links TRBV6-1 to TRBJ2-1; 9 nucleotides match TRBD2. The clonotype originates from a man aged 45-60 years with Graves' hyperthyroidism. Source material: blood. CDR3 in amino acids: CASALSAGGTYNEQFF. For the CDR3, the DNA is TGTGCCAGCGCGCTGAGTGCGGGAGGGACCTACAATGAGCAGTTCTTC.